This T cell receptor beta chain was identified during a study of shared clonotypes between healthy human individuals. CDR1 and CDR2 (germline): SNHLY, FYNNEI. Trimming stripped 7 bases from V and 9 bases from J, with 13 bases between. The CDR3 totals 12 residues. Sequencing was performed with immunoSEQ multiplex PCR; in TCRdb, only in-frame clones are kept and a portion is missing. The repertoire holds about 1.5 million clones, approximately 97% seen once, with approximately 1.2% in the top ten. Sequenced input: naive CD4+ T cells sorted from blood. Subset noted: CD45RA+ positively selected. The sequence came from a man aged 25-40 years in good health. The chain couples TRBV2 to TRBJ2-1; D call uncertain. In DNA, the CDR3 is TGTGCCAGCACCCTACATGGCGGTGAGCAGTTCTTC. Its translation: CASTLHGGEQFF.